The next 8 T cell receptor beta chains were all read from a single sample in a study of shared clonotypes between healthy human individuals. This table comes from immunoSEQ multiplex PCR, and its TCRdb copy is limited to in-frame clones, with some not included. This table has around 1.9 million clones, around 93% appearing once. Cells designated naive CD8 were CD45RO-negative and were positively selected for CCR7, with terminally differentiated effector memory CD45RA+ cells excluded. The sample consisted of naive CD8+ T cells from PBMCs. The receptors were gathered from a man between 18 and 29 years old in good health. Some clones in this sample may be carry-over from other donors' samples.

V and J are TRBV14 and TRBJ2-1; D remains ambiguous. In germline, CDR1 is SGHDN, CDR2 FVKESK. V lost 1 base and J 4 bases, leaving 8 bases between the germline ends. This CDR3 region has 14 residues. CDR3 loop: CASSQVLAYNEQFF. DNA for the CDR3: TGTGCCAGCAGCCAAGTTCTTGCTTACAATGAGCAGTTCTTC.

This chain uses TRBV5-6 with TRBJ2-3; 13 nucleotides line up with TRBD2. The trim removed 3 bases at V and 1 base at J, leaving 5 bases unmatched. Germline CDR1 and CDR2: SGHDT and YYEEEE. The CDR3 contains 17 residues. The CDR3 region is CASSWDGTSGGTDTQYF. The CDR3 DNA reads as TGTGCCAGCAGCTGGGATGGGACTAGCGGGGGCACAGATACGCAGTATTTT.

The V and J genes are TRBV7-9 and TRBJ2-7, with 8 bases aligning to TRBD2. The J segment lost 5 bases and the V segment lost 0 bases, leaving 6 bases of the junction unmatched. The length of the CDR3 is 15 residues. CDR1 and CDR2 (germline): SEHNR, FQNEAQ (reference sequence). The CDR3 sequence: CASSLAVAGLDEQYF. CDR3 DNA sequence: TGTGCCAGCAGCTTAGCGGTAGCGGGACTAGACGAGCAGTACTTC.

The genes are TRBV19 and TRBJ1-4; D unresolved. The CDR3 sequence is 19 residues long. CDR1 LNHDA and CDR2 SQIVND come from the germline V gene (reference sequence). V dropped 7 bases and J dropped 4 bases, with 28 bases sitting between them. This CDR3 reads CASMETSSGRSYYNEKLFF. The CDR3 coding sequence is TGTGCCAGTATGGAAACGAGTTCCGGAAGGAGTTATTATAATGAAAAACTGTTTTTT. Variable domain in full (rest from reference TRBV19 and TRBJ1-4): DGGITQSPKYLFRKEGQNVTLSCEQNLNHDAMYWYRQDPGQGLRLIYYSQIVNDFQKGDIAEGYSVSREKKESFPLTVTSAQKNPTAFYLCASMETSSGRSYYNEKLFFGSGTQLSVL.

The rearrangement joins TRBV11-2 to TRBJ1-2; tentative D call: TRBD1 (5 bases). CDR1 and CDR2 (germline): SGHAT, FQNNGV. The CDR3 has 13 amino acids. Trimming shortened V by 5 bases and J by 7 bases, and 14 bases separated the two germline ends. The CDR3 here is CASSPRGEVGYTF. CDR3 coding DNA: TGTGCCAGCAGCCCCCGGGGGGAGGTTGGCTACACCTTC.

This chain uses TRBV10-1 with TRBJ2-2; D might be TRBD1 (5 bases). This CDR3 is built from 13 residues. Germline CDR1 reads WNHNN; CDR2 reads SYGVQD (reference sequence). V was pared by 2 bases and J by 8 bases, with 9 bases between. The CDR3 region is CASSEKGVGELFF. In DNA, the CDR3 is TGCGCCAGCAGTGAGAAAGGGGTGGGGGAGCTGTTTTTT.

The V and J genes are TRBV7-3 and TRBJ2-1; 7 bases agree with TRBD1. CDR3 length: 17 residues. V shed 5 bases, J shed 4 bases, and the junction held 14 bases outside the gene matches. Germline values: CDR1 SGHTA, CDR2 FQGTGA. CDR3 sequence: CASSPYSDRAKYNEQFF. The CDR3 coding sequence is TGTGCCAGCAGCCCCTACAGCGACAGGGCTAAATACAATGAGCAGTTCTTC.

This chain links TRBV27 with TRBJ2-7; 8 bases agree with TRBD1. Germline lookup yields CDR1 MNHEY and CDR2 SMNVEV (reference sequence). The CDR3 is 16 residues long. Trimming at V came to 4 bases and at J to 1 base, leaving 9 bases not matched to a gene. The CDR3 region is CASSSTTGVPSYEQYF. In nucleotides, the CDR3 is TGTGCCAGCAGTTCAACGACAGGGGTCCCTTCCTACGAGCAGTACTTC.